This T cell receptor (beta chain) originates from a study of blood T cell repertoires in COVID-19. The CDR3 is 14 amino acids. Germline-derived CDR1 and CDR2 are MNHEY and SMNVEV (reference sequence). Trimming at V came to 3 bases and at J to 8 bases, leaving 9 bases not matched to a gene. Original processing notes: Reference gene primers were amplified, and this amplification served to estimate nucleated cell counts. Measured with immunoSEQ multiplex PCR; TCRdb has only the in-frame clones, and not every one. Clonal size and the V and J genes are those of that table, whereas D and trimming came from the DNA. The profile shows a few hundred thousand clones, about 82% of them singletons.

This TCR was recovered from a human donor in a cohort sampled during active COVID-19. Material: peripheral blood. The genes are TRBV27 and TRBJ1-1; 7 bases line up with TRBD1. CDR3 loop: CASSFPPGQTEAFF. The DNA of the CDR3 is TGTGCCAGCAGTTTTCCCCCGGGACAGACCGAAGCTTTCTTT.